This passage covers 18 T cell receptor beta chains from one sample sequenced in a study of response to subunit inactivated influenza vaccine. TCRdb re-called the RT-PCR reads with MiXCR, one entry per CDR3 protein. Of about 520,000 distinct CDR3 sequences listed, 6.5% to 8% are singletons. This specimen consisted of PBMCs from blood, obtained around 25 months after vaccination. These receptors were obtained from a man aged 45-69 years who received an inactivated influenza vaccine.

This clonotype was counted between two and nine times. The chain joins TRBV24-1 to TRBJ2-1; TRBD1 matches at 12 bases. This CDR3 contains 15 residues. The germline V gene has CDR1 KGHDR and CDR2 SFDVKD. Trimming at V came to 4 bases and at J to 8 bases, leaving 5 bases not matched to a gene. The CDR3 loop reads CATSDRGQGADEQFF. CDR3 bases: TGTGCCACCAGTGACCGGGGACAGGGGGCCGATGAGCAGTTCTTC.

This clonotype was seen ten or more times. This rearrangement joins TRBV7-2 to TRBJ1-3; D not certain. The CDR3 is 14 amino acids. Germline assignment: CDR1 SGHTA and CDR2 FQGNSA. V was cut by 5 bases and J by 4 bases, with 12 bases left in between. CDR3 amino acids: CASSPPSAGNTIYF. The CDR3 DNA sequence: TGTGCCAGCAGCCCCCCGTCGGCGGGAAACACCATATATTTT. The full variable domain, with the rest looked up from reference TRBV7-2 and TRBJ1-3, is GAGVSQSPSNKVTEKGKDVELRCDPISGHTALYWYRQSLGQGLEFLIYFQGNSAPDKSGLPSDRFSAERTGGSVSTLTIQRTQQEDSAVYLCASSPPSAGNTIYFGEGSWLTVV.

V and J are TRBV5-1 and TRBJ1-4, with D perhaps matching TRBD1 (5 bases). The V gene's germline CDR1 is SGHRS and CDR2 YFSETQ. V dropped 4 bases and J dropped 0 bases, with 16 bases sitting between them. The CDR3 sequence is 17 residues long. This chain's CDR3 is CASSLVGGFATNEKLFF. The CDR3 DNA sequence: TGCGCCAGCAGCCTGGTGGGGGGGTTCGCAACTAATGAAAAACTGTTTTTT.

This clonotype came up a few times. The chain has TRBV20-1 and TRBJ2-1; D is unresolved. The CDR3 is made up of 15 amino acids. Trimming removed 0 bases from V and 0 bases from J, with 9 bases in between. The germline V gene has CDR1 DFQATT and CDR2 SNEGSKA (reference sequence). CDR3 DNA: TGCAGTGCTAGAGATTCTTGGAGCTCCTACAATGAGCAGTTCTTC. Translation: CSARDSWSSYNEQFF.

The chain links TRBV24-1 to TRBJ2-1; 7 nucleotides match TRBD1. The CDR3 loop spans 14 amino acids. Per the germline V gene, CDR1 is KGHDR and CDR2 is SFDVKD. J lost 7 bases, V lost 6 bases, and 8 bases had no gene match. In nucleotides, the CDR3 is TGTGCCACCAGTTCGGACAGGTGGGGGAATGAGCAGTTCTTC. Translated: CATSSDRWGNEQFF.

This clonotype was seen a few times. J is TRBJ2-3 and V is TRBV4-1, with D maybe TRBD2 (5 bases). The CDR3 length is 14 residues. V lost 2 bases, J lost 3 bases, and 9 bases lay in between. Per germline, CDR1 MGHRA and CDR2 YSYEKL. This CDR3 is CASSQLAETDTQYF. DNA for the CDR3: TGCGCCAGCAGCCAACTAGCAGAGACAGATACGCAGTATTTT.

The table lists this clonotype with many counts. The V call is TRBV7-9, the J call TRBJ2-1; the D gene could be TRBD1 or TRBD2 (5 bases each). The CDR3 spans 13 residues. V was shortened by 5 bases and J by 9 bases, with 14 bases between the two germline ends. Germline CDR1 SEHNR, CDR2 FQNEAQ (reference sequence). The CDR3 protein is CASSHDTRGEQFF. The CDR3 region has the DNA TGTGCCAGCAGCCATGACACGAGGGGTGAGCAGTTCTTC.

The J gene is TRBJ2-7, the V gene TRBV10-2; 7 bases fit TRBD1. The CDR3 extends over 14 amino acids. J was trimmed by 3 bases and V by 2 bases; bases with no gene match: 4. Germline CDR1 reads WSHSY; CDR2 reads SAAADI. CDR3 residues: CASSEGRGLYEQYF. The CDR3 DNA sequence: TGCGCCAGCAGTGAGGGAAGGGGGCTCTACGAGCAGTACTTC.

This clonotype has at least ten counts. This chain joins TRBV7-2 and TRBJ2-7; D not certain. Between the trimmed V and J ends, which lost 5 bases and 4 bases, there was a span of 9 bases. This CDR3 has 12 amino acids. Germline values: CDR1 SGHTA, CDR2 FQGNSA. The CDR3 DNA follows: TGTGCCAGCAGCCGACCCTCTTACGAGCAGTACTTC. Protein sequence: CASSRPSYEQYF.

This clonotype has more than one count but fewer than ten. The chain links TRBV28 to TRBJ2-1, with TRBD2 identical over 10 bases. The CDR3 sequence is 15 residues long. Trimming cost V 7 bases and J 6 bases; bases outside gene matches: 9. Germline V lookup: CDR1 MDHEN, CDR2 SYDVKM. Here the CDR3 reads CASNELAGNSNEQFF. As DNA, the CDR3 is TGTGCCAGCAACGAACTAGCGGGAAACAGCAATGAGCAGTTCTTC.

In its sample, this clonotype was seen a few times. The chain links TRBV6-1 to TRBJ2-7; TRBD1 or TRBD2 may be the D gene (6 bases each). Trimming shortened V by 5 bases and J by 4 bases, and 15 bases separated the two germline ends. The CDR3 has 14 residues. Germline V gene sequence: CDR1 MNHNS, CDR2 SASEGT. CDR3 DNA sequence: TGTGCCAGCAGTCGCCGCGGGACAAAGTACGAGCAGTACTTC. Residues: CASSRRGTKYEQYF.

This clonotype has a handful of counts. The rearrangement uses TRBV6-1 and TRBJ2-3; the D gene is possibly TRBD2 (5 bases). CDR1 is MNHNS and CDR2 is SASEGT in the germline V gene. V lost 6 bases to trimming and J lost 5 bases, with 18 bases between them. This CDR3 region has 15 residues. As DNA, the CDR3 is TGTGCCAGCAGCTTGAGGGTTTCCGGTGTAGATACGCAGTATTTT. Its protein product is CASSLRVSGVDTQYF.

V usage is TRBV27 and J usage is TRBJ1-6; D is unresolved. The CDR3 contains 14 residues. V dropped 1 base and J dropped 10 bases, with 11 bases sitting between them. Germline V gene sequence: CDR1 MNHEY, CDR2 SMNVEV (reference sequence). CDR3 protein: CASSLFTRNSPLHF. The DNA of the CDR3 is TGTGCCAGCAGTTTATTCACCCGTAACTCACCCCTCCACTTT.

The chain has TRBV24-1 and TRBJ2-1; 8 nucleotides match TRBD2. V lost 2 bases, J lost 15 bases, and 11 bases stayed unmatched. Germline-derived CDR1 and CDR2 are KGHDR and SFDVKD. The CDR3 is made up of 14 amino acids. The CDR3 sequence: CATSDWSRGTSLFF. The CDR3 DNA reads TGTGCCACCAGTGATTGGAGTAGAGGGACTAGTCTGTTCTTC.

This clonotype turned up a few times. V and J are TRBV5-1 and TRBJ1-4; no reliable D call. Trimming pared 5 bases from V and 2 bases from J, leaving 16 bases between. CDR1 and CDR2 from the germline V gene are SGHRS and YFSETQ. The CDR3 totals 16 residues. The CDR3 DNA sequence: TGCGCCAGCAGGAACGGACGAAGCGGCACTAATGAAAAACTGTTTTTT. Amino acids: CASRNGRSGTNEKLFF.

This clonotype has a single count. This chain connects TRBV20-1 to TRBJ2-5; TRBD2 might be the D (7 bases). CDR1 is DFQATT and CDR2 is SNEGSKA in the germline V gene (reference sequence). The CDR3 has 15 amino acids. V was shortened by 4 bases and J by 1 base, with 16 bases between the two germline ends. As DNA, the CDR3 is TGCAGTGCTAAGCTCCCACGGGGGGCCCAAGAGACCCAGTACTTC. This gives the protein CSAKLPRGAQETQYF.

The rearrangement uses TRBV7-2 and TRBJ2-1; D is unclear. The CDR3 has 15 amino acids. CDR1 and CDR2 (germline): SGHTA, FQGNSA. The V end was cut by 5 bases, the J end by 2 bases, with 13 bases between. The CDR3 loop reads CASSLDIFPYNEQFF. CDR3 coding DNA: TGTGCCAGCAGCCTAGACATCTTCCCCTACAATGAGCAGTTCTTC.

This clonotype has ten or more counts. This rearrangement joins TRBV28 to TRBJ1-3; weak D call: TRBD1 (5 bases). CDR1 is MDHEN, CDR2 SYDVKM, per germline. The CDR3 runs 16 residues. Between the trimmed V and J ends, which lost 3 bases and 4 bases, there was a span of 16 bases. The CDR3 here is CASSFALQGEGNTIYF. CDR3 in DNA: TGTGCCAGCAGTTTCGCCTTGCAGGGAGAAGGAAACACCATATATTTT.